The sequence of this T cell receptor beta chain was determined in a study of response to subunit inactivated influenza vaccine. Regarding the study as a whole: Authors suggested each seasonal flu vaccination may recruit only limited numbers of new T cells.

TCRdb redid the calling of the RT-PCR reads with MiXCR, one entry per CDR3 protein. Found here are around 530,000 distinct CDR3 sequences, roughly 12% of them singletons; the top ten hold roughly 10%. This clonotype came up many times. Its specificity is not known. Per the germline V gene, CDR1 is DFQATT and CDR2 is SNEGSKA (reference sequence). Between the trimmed V and J ends, which lost 5 bases and 5 bases, there was a span of 10 bases. The CDR3 has 12 residues. Sequencing was performed on PBMCs from blood, taken on the day of vaccination. The clonotype comes from a man over 45 who received an inactivated influenza vaccine. The rearrangement joins TRBV20-1 to TRBJ2-1; D uncertain. As DNA, the CDR3 is TGCAGTGCTCTCCGCAGCGACAATGAGCAGTTCTTC. Residues: CSALRSDNEQFF.